The 26 T cell receptor beta chains below all came from one sample that was sequenced in a study of regulatory T cells in long-lasting Graves disease. Time point: newly diagnosed GD, antithyroid drugs for less than 3 months. The TCR library was prepared using RNA isolated from PBMCs. Arm-PCR with iRepertoire HTBI primers amplified the CDR3 regions for these TCR beta libraries. TCRdb processed the multiplex PCR reads anew with MiXCR; each CDR3 protein has one entry. The sample includes 500,000 or so distinct CDR3 sequences, about 16% of them seen just once. The data also belong to a second study, concerning T cells in Graves' hyperthyroidism and ophthalmopathy.

The sequencing used peripheral blood mononuclear cells (PBMCs), collected at new diagnosis, from a patient treated with antithyroid drugs. The receptors here all came from a woman between 40 and 65 years old with Graves disease.

This clonotype has at least ten counts. V usage is TRBV7-2 and J usage is TRBJ2-7, with D possibly TRBD2 on 5 matching bases. Germline loops: CDR1 SGHTA, CDR2 FQGNSA. The CDR3 runs 11 residues. Trimming cost V 8 bases and J 2 bases, with 7 bases left between them. CDR3: CASGGTYEQYF. CDR3 DNA sequence: TGTGCCAGCGGAGGAACCTACGAGCAGTACTTC.

This clonotype was counted a few times. The V call is TRBV29-1, the J call TRBJ2-1; D gene uncertain. The germline V gene encodes CDR1 SQVTM and CDR2 ANQGSEA. V was cut by 6 bases and J by 3 bases, with 9 bases left in between. CDR3 length: 12 amino acids. CDR3 sequence: CSVEANYNEQFF. The CDR3 nucleotides read TGCAGCGTCGAGGCAAACTACAATGAGCAGTTCTTC.

Notes on this clonotype: A read error may be the cause here, since a much bigger clone is one base away. The chain recombines TRBV3-1 with TRBJ1-1; D is undetermined. Looked up from germline, CDR1 is LGHDT and CDR2 is YNNKEL (reference sequence). This CDR3 contains 12 residues. CDR3 sequence reads: CASGQSPFEAFF. The CDR3 coding sequence is TGTGCCAGCGGCCAGAGCCCGTTTGAAGCTTTCTTT.

This clonotype was seen a few times. J is TRBJ1-1 and V is TRBV29-1, with 8 positions matching TRBD1. The V gene's germline CDR1 is SQVTM and CDR2 ANQGSEA. This CDR3 spans 15 amino acids. J was trimmed by 5 bases and V by 3 bases; bases with no gene match: 11. CDR3 protein: CSVERQGAVWTEAFF. The CDR3 bases are TGCAGCGTTGAGCGGCAGGGGGCGGTATGGACTGAAGCTTTCTTT.

This clonotype turned up a few times. The rearrangement uses TRBV12-3 or TRBV12-4 and TRBJ1-5; a possible D gene is TRBD1 (5 bases). The CDR3 spans 12 residues. Between the trimmed V and J ends, which lost 6 bases and 4 bases, there was a span of 7 bases. The CDR3 sequence: CASRGGNQPQHF. As DNA, the CDR3 is TGTGCCAGCAGGGGGGGGAATCAGCCCCAGCATTTT.

This clonotype was observed a handful of times. The chain uses TRBV7-8 and TRBJ1-2; TRBD1 might be the D (5 bases). Germline loops: CDR1 SGHVS, CDR2 FQNEAQ. The CDR3 extends over 16 amino acids. V was shortened by 5 bases and J by 0 bases, with 16 bases between the two germline ends. CDR3 region: CASSIQGAFTNYGYTF. CDR3 nucleotide sequence: TGTGCCAGCAGCATCCAAGGGGCTTTTACTAACTATGGCTACACCTTC.

This clonotype was observed at least ten times. V and J are TRBV11-2 and TRBJ2-1; D possibly corresponds to TRBD1 (5 bases). Trimming removed 5 bases from V and 2 bases from J, with 16 bases in between. The CDR3 totals 16 residues. Germline CDR1 reads SGHAT; CDR2 reads FQNNGV. Here the CDR3 DNA reads TGTGCCAGCAGCCAGACCGCGCAGGGTCCCTACAATGAGCAGTTCTTC. Protein: CASSQTAQGPYNEQFF.

Ten or more counts support this clonotype. This chain connects TRBV7-9 to TRBJ1-6; D unresolved. The germline gives CDR1 SEHNR, CDR2 FQNEAQ (reference sequence). Trimming took 8 bases from V and 5 from J, leaving 7 bases between them. The CDR3 is 12 amino acids. CDR3 bases: TGTGCCAGCGGGATAAATAATTCACCCCTCCACTTT. As protein: CASGINNSPLHF.

This clonotype was detected a few times. V is TRBV9 and J is TRBJ2-3, with 16 bases fitting TRBD2. CDR1 and CDR2 (germline): SGDLS, YYNGEE. This CDR3 spans 21 amino acids. Losses at the gene ends were 0 bases for V and 5 bases for J; bases not matched to a gene: 15. As DNA, the CDR3 is TGTGCCAGCAGCGTAGCTACTGGGGGACTAGCGGGGGGGATAGGCGGAGATACGCAGTATTTT. Translated: CASSVATGGLAGGIGGDTQYF.

This clonotype was seen many times. CDR3 in DNA: TGTGCCAGCAGTTCTAACAGGGGGTTTCGCGATCAGCCCCAGCATTTT. Amino acids: CASSSNRGFRDQPQHF. V usage is TRBV6-5 and J usage is TRBJ1-5; 8 bases map to TRBD1. CDR1 MNHEY and CDR2 SVGAGI come from the germline V gene. This CDR3 has 16 residues. V trimming: 4 bases; J trimming: 5 bases; junction bases outside the gene matches: 10.

On this clonotype itself: A read error may account for a junction end that differs from germline. J is TRBJ2-7 and V is TRBV6-1, with 7 bases that match TRBD1. The germline CDR1 and CDR2 sequences are MNHNS and SASEGT. The CDR3 is 14 amino acids. The CDR3, as DNA: TGTGCCGGCAGCAGACAGGGACCAACCTACGAGCAGTACTTC. Amino acids: CAGSRQGPTYEQYF.

This clonotype was seen repeatedly, ten times or more. The chain combines TRBV12-3 or TRBV12-4 with TRBJ1-2; D uncertain. V dropped 3 bases and J dropped 4 bases, with 9 bases sitting between them. There are 13 residues in the CDR3. CDR3 DNA sequence: TGTGCCAGCAGTTTCGGTCGGTTCTATGGCTACACCTTC. Encoded protein: CASSFGRFYGYTF.

This clonotype has at least ten counts. This chain links TRBV7-8 with TRBJ1-2; D is unclear. The V end was cut by 2 bases, the J end by 4 bases, with 5 bases between. CDR3 length equals 12 residues. Germline V CDR1 and CDR2: SGHVS, FQNEAQ. The CDR3 DNA reads TGTGCCAGCAGCTTAAACGCCTATGGCTACACCTTC. It codes for CASSLNAYGYTF.

In its sample, this clonotype was seen many times. The gene calls are TRBV2 and TRBJ2-3; 8 nucleotides line up with TRBD2. The V and J ends lost 5 bases and 2 bases, in that order; junction bases with no gene match: 9. The germline V gene encodes CDR1 SNHLY and CDR2 FYNNEI. The CDR3 covers 16 residues. Here the CDR3 DNA reads TGTGCCAGCAGTCCTAGCGGGTTACTTTCCACAGATACGCAGTATTTT. It yields the protein CASSPSGLLSTDTQYF.

The rearrangement links TRBV6-1 to TRBJ1-4; possibly TRBD1 for D (6 bases). The CDR3 extends over 14 amino acids. Trimming took off 6 bases at V and 8 bases at J, with 16 bases between the two ends. CDR1 is MNHNS and CDR2 is SASEGT in the germline V gene. As DNA, the CDR3 is TGTGCCAGCAGACCTCAGGGGCAAGGAGAAAAACTGTTTTTT. Protein product: CASRPQGQGEKLFF.

Points on this clonotype: Possible read error: a much larger clone is one base away. The chain has TRBV5-6 and TRBJ1-2; no clear D gene. The CDR3 length is 13 residues. CDR1 is SGHDT, CDR2 YYEEEE, per germline. CDR3 region: CASSLRGRYGYIF. The CDR3 nucleotides are TGTGCCAGCAGCTTAAGAGGGCGGTATGGCTACATCTTC.

The chain employs TRBV25-1 and TRBJ2-3, with 9 bases lining up with TRBD2. This CDR3 region has 16 residues. Germline trimming cut 6 bases from V and 2 bases from J; bases unmatched to any gene: 9. Germline V gene lookup returns CDR1 MGHDK and CDR2 SYGVNS. The CDR3 bases are TGTGCCAGCAGCCCCGGGGGCGGGGGGGTCACAGATACGCAGTATTTT. Encoded protein: CASSPGGGGVTDTQYF.

Turning to this clonotype: A much larger clone lies one base from this, so it may be a read error. The rearrangement links TRBV7-2 to TRBJ1-2, with D tentatively TRBD1 (6 bases). The germline V gene encodes CDR1 SGHTA and CDR2 FQGNSA. Trimming pared 2 bases from V and 7 bases from J, leaving 14 bases between. The CDR3 totals 14 residues. CDR3 loop: CASSLTRTRGGYTF. Written as DNA, the CDR3 is TGTGCCAGCAGCTTAACTCGGACCAGGGGTGGCTACACCTTC.

The rearrangement joins TRBV13 to TRBJ1-2; tentative D call: TRBD1 (5 bases). The CDR3 consists of 14 residues. Germline V gene lookup returns CDR1 PRHDT and CDR2 FYEKMQ (reference sequence). Between the trimmed V and J ends, which lost 3 bases and 0 bases, there was a span of 8 bases. For the CDR3, the DNA is TGTGCCAGCAGCTTGTGGGGACCTAACTATGGCTACACCTTC. Its protein product is CASSLWGPNYGYTF. The whole variable domain, remainder taken from reference TRBV13 and TRBJ1-2, is AAGVIQSPRHLIKEKRETATLKCYPIPRHDTVYWYQQGPGQDPQFLISFYEKMQSDKGSIPDRFSAQQFSDYHSELNMSSLELGDSALYFCASSLWGPNYGYTFGSGTRLTVV.

The chain has TRBV30 and TRBJ2-3; the D gene is possibly TRBD1 (5 bases). Germline V gene sequence: CDR1 GTSNPN, CDR2 SVGIG (reference sequence). V lost 5 bases and J 6 bases, leaving 12 bases between the germline ends. This CDR3 is 12 amino acids long. For the CDR3, the DNA is TGTGCCTGGGGTCAGAACAGGGATACGCAGTATTTT. This encodes CAWGQNRDTQYF.

This clonotype showed up many times. V gene TRBV7-3 combines with J gene TRBJ2-3; TRBD2 agrees at 8 bases. Germline V gene data show CDR1 as SGHTA and CDR2 as FQGTGA. The CDR3 contains 15 residues. V lost 1 base, J lost 5 bases, and 5 bases stayed unmatched. The CDR3 spells CASSLNTGGGDTQYF. CDR3 DNA sequence: TGTGCCAGCAGCTTAAACACGGGGGGGGGAGATACGCAGTATTTT.

The chain combines TRBV10-3 with TRBJ1-4, with 10 nucleotides matching TRBD1. V gave up 10 bases and J gave up 6 bases; unmatched junction bases: 5. CDR3 length: 13 amino acids. Looked up from germline, CDR1 is ENHRY and CDR2 is SYGVKD. The CDR3 protein is CATGQGGYEKLFF. In nucleotides, the CDR3 is TGTGCCACTGGACAGGGGGGGTATGAAAAACTGTTTTTT.

The gene calls are TRBV4-2 and TRBJ1-4; D remains unclear. From germline, CDR1 is LGHNA and CDR2 YNFKEQ. The length of the CDR3 is 14 residues. Trimming removed 2 bases at V and 0 bases at J, with 4 bases between. CDR3 protein: CASSQFATNEKLFF. The CDR3 DNA follows: TGTGCCAGCAGCCAATTTGCAACTAATGAAAAACTGTTTTTT.

CDR3 sequence (DNA): TGTGCCAGCAGCGTAGAGGGAGGGACAGGGGGGATCTACGAGCAGTACTTC. The encoded protein is CASSVEGGTGGIYEQYF. J is TRBJ2-7 and V is TRBV9; 11 bases agree with TRBD1. V trimming: 0 bases; J trimming: 3 bases; junction bases outside the gene matches: 8. This CDR3 is 17 amino acids long. Germline lookup yields CDR1 SGDLS and CDR2 YYNGEE.

This clonotype has a count of ten or more. J is TRBJ1-1 and V is TRBV12-3 or TRBV12-4, with TRBD1 matching 8 bases. The CDR3 is 14 amino acids. J was trimmed by 1 base and V by 6 bases; bases with no gene match: 4. The CDR3 DNA reads as TGTGCCAGCAGCCCGGGACAGGCGAACACTGAAGCTTTCTTT. It specifies CASSPGQANTEAFF.

The chain employs TRBV20-1 and TRBJ1-1, with a weak D call TRBD1 (5 bases). The CDR3 covers 12 residues. Germline V gene lookup returns CDR1 DFQATT and CDR2 SNEGSKA (reference sequence). CDR3 sequence: CSVPGANTEAFF. CDR3 coding DNA: TGCAGCGTCCCCGGGGCCAACACTGAAGCTTTCTTT.